The 9 T cell receptor beta chains reported below all come from one sample, sequenced in a study of radiotherapy plus CTLA-4 blockade in lung cancer. Clones were sequenced by immunoSEQ multiplex PCR, and TCRdb holds only the in-frame ones, with some missing. The table has more than 75,000 clones, about two thirds seen once. The sequencing here drew on peripheral blood, taken from a patient treated with radiotherapy plus ipilimumab. These TCRs come from a human donor with non-small cell lung cancer that progressed on radiotherapy plus ipilimumab.

V usage is TRBV4-2 and J usage is TRBJ1-4; D might be TRBD1 (5 bases). Trimming stripped 2 bases from V and 0 bases from J, with 13 bases between. The germline gives CDR1 LGHNA, CDR2 YNFKEQ. The CDR3 totals 17 residues. The CDR3 nucleotides are TGTGCCAGCAGCCAAAGTCAGTCGGGGGCAACTAATGAAAAACTGTTTTTT. Its protein product is CASSQSQSGATNEKLFF.

The rearrangement links TRBV7-9 to TRBJ1-3; possible D gene TRBD1, 5 bases. CDR1 is SEHNR, CDR2 FQNEAQ, per germline (reference sequence). The V and J ends lost 4 bases and 4 bases respectively, with 20 bases between them. The CDR3 runs 17 residues. As DNA, the CDR3 is TGTGCCAGCAGCTCCGAGGGAAGCGGGGCCGGGGGAAACACCATATATTTT. This codes for CASSSEGSGAGGNTIYF.

The gene calls are TRBV28 and TRBJ1-2; 11 nucleotides agree with TRBD1. This CDR3 comprises 15 residues. Germline CDR1 MDHEN, CDR2 SYDVKM. Unmatched junction bases numbered 4, after V lost 5 bases and J lost 2 bases. CDR3 protein: CASSTRDRGNYGYTF. CDR3 in DNA: TGTGCCAGCAGTACCCGGGACAGGGGGAACTATGGCTACACCTTC.

The chain recombines TRBV5-1 with TRBJ1-2; no definite D call. V dropped 0 bases and J dropped 2 bases, with 8 bases sitting between them. Germline V gene lookup returns CDR1 SGHRS and CDR2 YFSETQ. The CDR3 length is 14 residues. The DNA for the CDR3 is TGCGCCAGCAGCTTGGTGTCGGGGAACTATGGCTACACCTTC. Translation gives CASSLVSGNYGYTF.

The chain couples TRBV6-6 to TRBJ2-5, with D maybe TRBD1 (5 bases). Germline V gives CDR1 MNHNY, CDR2 SVGAGI (reference sequence). The CDR3 contains 15 residues. The V end was cut by 5 bases, the J end by 5 bases, with 18 bases between. CDR3 protein: CASSIDLGRTETQYF. The CDR3 DNA reads as TGTGCCAGCAGTATCGACCTGGGGCGAACCGAGACCCAGTACTTC.

V gene TRBV5-1 combines with J gene TRBJ1-2; D ambiguous. The germline CDR1 and CDR2 sequences are SGHRS and YFSETQ. The CDR3 totals 13 residues. V was trimmed by 0 bases and J by 5 bases, leaving 8 bases between them. Written as DNA, the CDR3 is TGCGCCAGCAGCTTGGATATCGGATATGGCTACACCTTC. Translation gives CASSLDIGYGYTF.

V gene TRBV28 combines with J gene TRBJ2-1, with D perhaps matching TRBD2 (5 bases). V shed 5 bases and J shed 0 bases, with 14 bases lying between them. The CDR3 consists of 16 residues. Germline V lookup: CDR1 MDHEN, CDR2 SYDVKM. CDR3 nucleotides: TGTGCCAGCAGTCCCGCCGGGGAGAGCTCCTACAATGAGCAGTTCTTC. Residues: CASSPAGESSYNEQFF.

Only a few counts were recorded for this clone. The chain employs TRBV28 and TRBJ1-4, with D possibly TRBD1 on 6 matching bases. Per the germline V gene, CDR1 is MDHEN and CDR2 is SYDVKM. V was pared by 1 base and J by 7 bases, with 13 bases between. The CDR3 has 15 amino acids. The CDR3: CASSLYGGAGEKLFF. CDR3 in DNA: TGTGCCAGCAGTTTATATGGGGGGGCAGGTGAAAAACTGTTTTTT.

In this sample, this clone turned up a few times. The gene calls are TRBV6-1 and TRBJ2-1, with 11 bases fitting TRBD2. CDR1 and CDR2 from the germline V gene are MNHNS and SASEGT. The CDR3 extends over 14 amino acids. J lost 7 bases, V lost 7 bases, and 6 bases had no gene match. The CDR3 region is CASMSASGGNEQFF. Here the CDR3 DNA reads TGTGCCAGCATGAGCGCTAGCGGGGGGAATGAGCAGTTCTTC.